These 20 T cell receptor beta chains share one sample of origin, sequenced in a study of blood T cell repertoires in COVID-19. Clones were read by immunoSEQ multiplex PCR, and TCRdb kept only the in-frame ones, dropping some. The table shows 60,000 to 80,000 clones, with 84% occurring only once. Sequences were obtained from peripheral blood. The receptors come from a man aged 45-65 years with active COVID-19.

The V gene is TRBV11-2, the J gene TRBJ2-3; D perhaps matches TRBD2 (7 bases). This CDR3 has 15 amino acids. Trimming removed 5 bases at V and 2 bases at J, with 14 bases between. Germline V gene sequence: CDR1 SGHAT, CDR2 FQNNGV. The DNA for the CDR3 is TGTGCCAGCAGCCCGCGGGGGCCCGACACAGATACGCAGTATTTT. Protein: CASSPRGPDTDTQYF.

The rearrangement joins TRBV4-3 to TRBJ2-2; 8 nucleotides line up with TRBD1. The CDR3 is made up of 15 amino acids. The V gene's germline CDR1 is LGHNA and CDR2 YSLEER. Unmatched junction bases numbered 7, after V lost 4 bases and J lost 6 bases. The CDR3 DNA follows: TGCGCCAGCAGCCGGGCGGGGACAGGTTCCGGGGAGCTGTTTTTT. Translation gives CASSRAGTGSGELFF.

The chain uses TRBV5-5 and TRBJ1-5; D remains unclear. The germline V and J ends were trimmed by 4 bases and 4 bases, with 12 bases remaining between them. CDR1 and CDR2 (germline): SGHKS, YYEKEE (reference sequence). The CDR3 consists of 14 residues. The CDR3 bases are TGTGCCAGCAGCCCCGGACGGAGGAATCAGCCCCAGCATTTT. Translated: CASSPGRRNQPQHF. Combining the CDR3 with reference TRBV5-5 and TRBJ1-5 gives the whole variable domain DAGVTQSPTHLIKTRGQQVTLRCSPISGHKSVSWYQQVLGQGPQFIFQYYEKEERGRGNFPDRFSARQFPNYSSELNVNALLLGDSALYLCASSPGRRNQPQHFGDGTRLSIL.

In this sample, this clone turned up a few times. J is TRBJ1-1 and V is TRBV29-1; unclear D gene. The germline gives CDR1 SQVTM, CDR2 ANQGSEA. The CDR3 length is 13 residues. Trimming removed 3 bases from V and 2 bases from J, with 10 bases in between. CDR3 region: CSVDSRYNTEAFF. The CDR3 region has the DNA TGCAGCGTTGACTCACGCTACAACACTGAAGCTTTCTTT. Filled out from reference TRBV29-1 and TRBJ1-1, the complete variable domain reads SAVISQKPSRDICQRGTSLTIQCQVDSQVTMMFWYRQQPGQSLTLIATANQGSEATYESGFVIDKFPISRPNLTFSTLTVSNMSPEDSSIYLCSVDSRYNTEAFFGQGTRLTVV.

The chain recombines TRBV27 with TRBJ2-7; D ambiguous. The germline V and J ends were trimmed by 7 bases and 2 bases, with 18 bases remaining between them. Germline CDR1 and CDR2: MNHEY and SMNVEV (reference sequence). The CDR3 extends over 15 amino acids. In DNA, the CDR3 is TGTGCCAGCATGCAAACGATCGCGGCCCCCTACGAGCAGTACTTC. This codes for CASMQTIAAPYEQYF.

The chain carries TRBV5-4 and TRBJ2-5, with 12 bases fitting TRBD2. The CDR3 consists of 16 residues. The germline V gene encodes CDR1 SGHNT and CDR2 YYREEE (reference sequence). J lost 1 base, V lost 4 bases, and 5 bases had no gene match. The CDR3: CASSPGLAGLQETQYF. CDR3 bases: TGTGCCAGCAGCCCGGGACTAGCGGGCCTCCAAGAGACCCAGTACTTC.

V and J are TRBV3-1 (or the pseudogene TRBV3-2) and TRBJ2-1; D uncertain. V was pared by 0 bases and J by 4 bases, with 13 bases between. The V gene's germline CDR1 is LGHDT and CDR2 YNNKEL (reference sequence). The CDR3 is 16 residues long. This CDR3 is CASSQEWASRYNEQFF. Written as DNA, the CDR3 is TGTGCCAGCAGCCAAGAGTGGGCCAGCAGGTACAATGAGCAGTTCTTC.

The chain couples TRBV2 to TRBJ2-1; 8 nucleotides match TRBD2. The germline V gene has CDR1 SNHLY and CDR2 FYNNEI. The CDR3 contains 15 residues. Losses at the gene ends were 6 bases for V and 5 bases for J; bases not matched to a gene: 9. The CDR3 DNA follows: TGTGCCAGCAGGGTGGGAGCGGGGGCTAACAATGAGCAGTTCTTC. Its translation is CASRVGAGANNEQFF.

This clone has just one count. V gene TRBV2 combines with J gene TRBJ1-5; 8 bases fit TRBD1. The J segment lost 0 bases and the V segment lost 6 bases, leaving 7 bases of the junction unmatched. This CDR3 is 16 amino acids long. The germline gives CDR1 SNHLY, CDR2 FYNNEI. This CDR3 is CASRDDRGNSNQPQHF. The CDR3 DNA reads TGTGCCAGCAGGGATGACAGGGGTAATAGCAATCAGCCCCAGCATTTT. Complete variable domain (other parts from reference TRBV2 and TRBJ1-5): EPEVTQTPSHQVTQMGQEVILRCVPISNHLYFYWYRQILGQKVEFLVSFYNNEISEKSEIFDDQFSVERPDGSNFTLKIRSTKLEDSAMYFCASRDDRGNSNQPQHFGDGTRLSIL.

V gene TRBV2 combines with J gene TRBJ2-3, with TRBD2 matching 12 bases. Trimming took 6 bases from V and 6 from J; bases not matched to a gene: 7. This CDR3 region has 15 residues. Germline CDR1 and CDR2: SNHLY and FYNNEI. The CDR3 loop reads CASSGLAGTADTQYF. The CDR3, as DNA: TGTGCCAGCAGCGGACTAGCGGGGACCGCTGATACGCAGTATTTT.

The chain couples TRBV7-6 to TRBJ2-3; 7 bases map to TRBD2. The trim removed 4 bases at V and 2 bases at J, leaving 6 bases unmatched. This CDR3 is built from 15 residues. Per germline, CDR1 SGHVS and CDR2 FNYEAQ. The CDR3 nucleotides read TGTGCCAGCAGCTACGGACTAGGGAACACAGATACGCAGTATTTT. It codes for CASSYGLGNTDTQYF.

The chain joins TRBV4-2 to TRBJ2-3; TRBD2 agrees at 12 bases. Germline values: CDR1 LGHNA, CDR2 YNFKEQ. Trimming at V came to 3 bases and at J to 8 bases, leaving 9 bases not matched to a gene. CDR3 length: 16 amino acids. The CDR3 sequence: CASSQAPTSGGTTQYF. DNA of the CDR3: TGTGCCAGCAGCCAGGCCCCGACTAGCGGGGGAACTACGCAGTATTTT.

This clone appeared a single time. V is TRBV18 and J is TRBJ2-1, with 10 bases matching TRBD2. Germline trimming cut 5 bases from V and 4 bases from J; bases unmatched to any gene: 8. This CDR3 spans 16 amino acids. Germline lookup yields CDR1 KGHSH and CDR2 LQKENI. This CDR3 reads CASSTRTSGSYNEQFF. For the CDR3, the DNA is TGTGCCAGCTCAACAAGGACTAGCGGATCATACAATGAGCAGTTCTTC.

The chain is built from TRBV3-1 (or the pseudogene TRBV3-2) and TRBJ2-1; perhaps TRBD2 as D (5 bases). The germline CDR1 and CDR2 sequences are LGHDT and YNNKEL (reference sequence). The CDR3 runs 13 residues. V lost 4 bases and J 5 bases, leaving 9 bases between the germline ends. CDR3 residues: CASSPNGNNEQFF. CDR3 DNA sequence: TGTGCCAGCAGCCCCAACGGGAACAATGAGCAGTTCTTC.

This chain connects TRBV4-3 to TRBJ2-2, with a tentative D call TRBD1 (5 bases). Germline V lookup: CDR1 LGHNA, CDR2 YSLEER. V lost 0 bases, J lost 16 bases, and 15 bases lay in between. The CDR3 has 13 residues. In DNA, the CDR3 is TGCGCCAGCAGCCAAGATATGGACACTCGAAAGTTTTTT. This codes for CASSQDMDTRKFF.

The J gene is TRBJ2-5, the V gene TRBV6-8, with 8 positions matching TRBD1. The germline gives CDR1 MNHGY, CDR2 SAAAGT. This CDR3 has 13 residues. V lost 6 bases and J lost 2; bases outside the gene matches: 2. CDR3 amino acids: CASSWTGQETQYF. The CDR3 DNA follows: TGTGCCAGCAGCTGGACAGGGCAAGAGACCCAGTACTTC.

This clone was counted a few times. The V gene is TRBV10-3, the J gene TRBJ2-7; D gene ambiguous. V lost 3 bases and J lost 1, with 10 bases in between. Germline CDR1 ENHRY, CDR2 SYGVKD. This CDR3 spans 14 amino acids. This CDR3 reads CAISEFDMSYEQYF. In nucleotides, the CDR3 is TGTGCCATCAGTGAATTCGACATGTCCTACGAGCAGTACTTC.

This clone was detected only a few times. The chain links TRBV5-1 to TRBJ2-3, with D perhaps TRBD1 (6 bases). Germline CDR1 is SGHRS and CDR2 is YFSETQ. Trimming took off 4 bases at V and 5 bases at J, with 14 bases between the two ends. The length of the CDR3 is 14 residues. The CDR3, as DNA: TGCGCCAGCAGCCCAGAGGGACAAAGAGATACGCAGTATTTT. Its translation is CASSPEGQRDTQYF.

The rearrangement joins TRBV2 to TRBJ1-1, with 7 positions matching TRBD1. CDR1 is SNHLY, CDR2 FYNNEI, per germline. CDR3 length: 11 residues. Unmatched junction bases numbered 3, after V lost 6 bases and J lost 8 bases. This CDR3 is CASREDREAFF. The CDR3 DNA follows: TGTGCCAGCAGGGAGGACAGGGAAGCTTTCTTT. The variable domain in full, with the rest retrieved from reference TRBV2 and TRBJ1-1, is EPEVTQTPSHQVTQMGQEVILRCVPISNHLYFYWYRQILGQKVEFLVSFYNNEISEKSEIFDDQFSVERPDGSNFTLKIRSTKLEDSAMYFCASREDREAFFGQGTRLTVV.

The table lists this clone with a few counts. The gene calls are TRBV5-6 and TRBJ2-1, with 7 bases aligning to TRBD2. This CDR3 is 13 amino acids long. Per germline, CDR1 SGHDT and CDR2 YYEEEE. Trimming at V came to 4 bases and at J to 9 bases, leaving 7 bases not matched to a gene. CDR3 loop: CASSTSAHGEQFF. The DNA for the CDR3 is TGTGCCAGCAGCACTAGCGCGCACGGTGAGCAGTTCTTC.